These 8 T cell receptor beta chains originate from one sample sequenced in a study of T cell repertoires in cytomegalovirus infection. MiXCR, applied by TCRdb to the reads, yields one record per CDR3 protein. There are about 260,000 distinct CDR3 sequences in the sample; approximately 9.2% occur only once, and about 14% lies in the top ten. Sequencing was performed on PBMCs. The receptors originated from a human donor in good health (CMV status not recorded). Some clones in this sample may be carry-over from other donors' samples.

This clonotype was detected ten times or more. This chain connects TRBV7-9 to TRBJ2-7, with no clear D. CDR1 and CDR2 from the germline V gene are SEHNR and FQNEAQ (reference sequence). Trimming took off 4 bases at V and 4 bases at J, with 5 bases between the two ends. This CDR3 has 11 amino acids. The CDR3 reads CASSSQYEQYF. The CDR3 DNA reads as TGTGCCAGCAGCTCACAATACGAGCAGTACTTC. Filled out from reference TRBV7-9 and TRBJ2-7, the complete variable domain reads DTGVSQNPRHKITKRGQNVTFRCDPISEHNRLYWYRQTLGQGPEFLTYFQNEAQLEKSRLLSDRFSAERPKGSFSTLEIQRTEQGDSAMYLCASSSQYEQYFGPGTRLTVT.

The chain joins TRBV20-1 to TRBJ1-6; D is unclear. There are 16 residues in the CDR3. Trimming pared 3 bases from V and 0 bases from J, leaving 12 bases between. Per germline, CDR1 DFQATT and CDR2 SNEGSKA (reference sequence). The CDR3 loop reads CSARDTVSSYNSPLHF. CDR3 DNA: TGCAGTGCTAGGGATACAGTGAGCTCCTATAATTCACCCCTCCACTTT.

V and J are TRBV27 and TRBJ2-1; 8 bases agree with TRBD2. This CDR3 contains 16 residues. CDR1 MNHEY and CDR2 SMNVEV come from the germline V gene (reference sequence). V gave up 6 bases and J gave up 5 bases; unmatched junction bases: 12. The CDR3 protein is CASRRVAGLDDNEQFF. CDR3 sequence (DNA): TGTGCCAGCAGAAGGGTTGCGGGACTAGACGACAATGAGCAGTTCTTC.

The chain carries TRBV12-3 or TRBV12-4 and TRBJ2-1; D call uncertain. Deletions cut 8 bases from V and 6 bases from J, with 8 bases between. The CDR3 contains 11 residues. This CDR3 is CASLETNEQFF. The CDR3 coding sequence is TGTGCCAGCCTAGAAACCAATGAGCAGTTCTTC.

There are many counts of this clonotype. The V gene is TRBV7-2, the J gene TRBJ1-2; 8 bases are shared with TRBD1. Germline V gene lookup returns CDR1 SGHTA and CDR2 FQGNSA. V gave up 5 bases and J gave up 8 bases; unmatched junction bases: 7. The CDR3 is 13 residues long. CDR3: CASSPGQGVGYTF. CDR3 DNA: TGTGCCAGCAGCCCCGGACAGGGAGTGGGCTACACCTTC.

This clonotype came up many times. The rearrangement uses TRBV7-2 and TRBJ1-2; no clear D. Germline V gives CDR1 SGHTA, CDR2 FQGNSA. The CDR3 sequence is 13 residues long. V was shortened by 6 bases and J by 0 bases, with 8 bases between the two germline ends. The CDR3 DNA reads as TGTGCCAGCAGACTACAGTCTAACTATGGCTACACCTTC. Its translation: CASRLQSNYGYTF.

The J gene is TRBJ2-1, the V gene TRBV6-6; perhaps TRBD1 as D (5 bases). V was shortened by 5 bases and J by 6 bases, with 32 bases between the two germline ends. The CDR3 is 20 amino acids. Germline V gene sequence: CDR1 MNHNY, CDR2 SVGAGI (reference sequence). The CDR3 loop is CASSHNKGFTAGSRVNEQFF. The CDR3, as DNA: TGTGCCAGCAGTCATAATAAGGGCTTCACCGCAGGGTCCCGGGTCAATGAGCAGTTCTTC.

In its sample, this clonotype was seen a few times. The chain is built from TRBV12-3 or TRBV12-4 and TRBJ2-2; 7 nucleotides agree with TRBD1. V was clipped by 5 bases and J by 7 bases; unmatched bases: 4. The CDR3 sequence is 13 residues long. The DNA of the CDR3 is TGTGCCAGCAGTGTACAGGGGTTCGGGGAGCTGTTTTTT. It codes for CASSVQGFGELFF.